Each of the 30 T cell receptor beta chains below was sequenced from the same sample in a study of Ad26.COV2.S vaccination and SARS-CoV-2 variants. TCRdb's table, derived via immunoSEQ multiplex PCR, lists solely in-frame clones and lacks some. The data hold about 350,000 clones, with about 88% observed a single time. Treatment denoted: some 20 received Ad26.COV2.S at low or high dose, single or two shots; 5 received placebo; per-sample allocation not given. Specimen acquisition occurred on day 63 following the initial vaccine or placebo injection. The sample consisted of peripheral blood, taken in a trial of Ad26.COV2.S vaccine versus placebo. Every receptor here comes from a person between 18 and 59 years old who received the Ad26.COV2.S COVID-19 vaccine or a placebo.

This clone was seen just once. This sequence joins TRBV5-8 and TRBJ2-5; perhaps TRBD1 as D (7 bases). The V and J ends lost 3 bases and 2 bases respectively, with 17 bases between them. Germline CDR1 is SGHTS and CDR2 is YDEGEE. CDR3 length: 16 residues. The CDR3 DNA reads TGTGCCAGCAGCTCTCCTAGGAGGGGGCGTCAAGAGACCCAGTACTTC. Translated: CASSSPRRGRQETQYF.

CDR3: CASSIFGSGELFF. In nucleotides, the CDR3 is TGTGCCAGCTCGATTTTTGGGTCCGGGGAGCTGTTTTTT. The chain combines TRBV6-6 with TRBJ2-2; unclear D gene. The CDR3 consists of 13 residues. Germline V gives CDR1 MNHNY, CDR2 SVGAGI (reference sequence). Trimming removed 8 bases at V and 6 bases at J, with 13 bases between.

This chain links TRBV29-1 with TRBJ2-3; the D gene could be TRBD1 or TRBD2 (6 bases each). The CDR3 loop spans 14 amino acids. V was cut by 4 bases and J by 0 bases, with 11 bases left in between. Germline assignment: CDR1 SQVTM and CDR2 ANQGSEA. CDR3 protein: CSVAAGQSTDTQYF. The CDR3 nucleotides read TGCAGCGTTGCGGCGGGACAAAGCACAGATACGCAGTATTTT.

The chain links TRBV7-8 to TRBJ1-5, with D possibly TRBD1 on 5 matching bases. Germline V gene data show CDR1 as SGHVS and CDR2 as FQNEAQ. V lost 2 bases, J lost 4 bases, and 12 bases lay in between. This CDR3 region has 15 residues. CDR3 DNA: TGTGCCAGCAGCTTAAATCGGGGCAGGAATCAGCCCCAGCATTTT. Translating it yields CASSLNRGRNQPQHF.

V and J are TRBV27 and TRBJ2-3, with D unclear. The germline gives CDR1 MNHEY, CDR2 SMNVEV (reference sequence). The V end lost 4 bases, the J end lost 3 bases, and 8 bases lay between the germline ends. CDR3 length: 13 residues. The CDR3 reads CASSSRPTDTQYF. CDR3 bases: TGTGCCAGCAGTTCCCGCCCGACAGATACGCAGTATTTT.

The CDR3 here is CASSLSGTFNNEQFF. The CDR3 coding sequence is TGCGCCAGCAGTTTATCTGGGACCTTCAACAATGAGCAGTTCTTC. The chain combines TRBV5-1 with TRBJ2-1; D possibly matches TRBD1 or TRBD2 (5 bases each). V lost 5 bases and J 5 bases, leaving 17 bases between the germline ends. The V gene's germline CDR1 is SGHRS and CDR2 YFSETQ. The CDR3 is 15 residues long.

The V and J genes are TRBV7-9 and TRBJ2-1, with 7 bases that match TRBD2. V shed 4 bases, J shed 8 bases, and the junction held 5 bases outside the gene matches. The CDR3 runs 13 residues. Germline V gene sequence: CDR1 SEHNR, CDR2 FQNEAQ (reference sequence). DNA for the CDR3: TGTGCCAGCAGCTCCGGCCGGGAGGATGAGCAGTTCTTC. Protein: CASSSGREDEQFF.

The chain recombines TRBV2 with TRBJ1-1; D is possibly TRBD1 (5 bases). Trimming shortened V by 7 bases and J by 7 bases, and 19 bases separated the two germline ends. The CDR3 covers 14 residues. CDR1 SNHLY and CDR2 FYNNEI come from the germline V gene. The CDR3 protein is CASNLGTVGNEAFF. The CDR3 region has the DNA TGTGCCAGCAACTTAGGGACGGTCGGTAATGAAGCTTTCTTT.

The chain carries TRBV18 and TRBJ1-1; D remains unclear. The V end was cut by 6 bases, the J end by 4 bases, with 15 bases between. This CDR3 has 14 residues. Germline CDR1 KGHSH, CDR2 LQKENI. The CDR3 loop is CASSPPGLGTEAFF. Here the CDR3 DNA reads TGTGCCAGCTCCCCTCCGGGCCTGGGCACTGAAGCTTTCTTT.

J is TRBJ1-2 and V is TRBV29-1; TRBD1 aligns across 7 bases. The CDR3 has 12 amino acids. J lost 6 bases, V lost 3 bases, and 4 bases had no gene match. The V gene's germline CDR1 is SQVTM and CDR2 ANQGSEA. CDR3 residues: CSVEDRNDGYTF. Written as DNA, the CDR3 is TGCAGCGTTGAGGACAGGAACGATGGCTACACCTTC.

The J gene is TRBJ2-7, the V gene TRBV30; perhaps TRBD2 as D (6 bases). The CDR3 loop spans 15 amino acids. Germline lookup yields CDR1 GTSNPN and CDR2 SVGIG (reference sequence). Trimming took off 0 bases at V and 4 bases at J, with 16 bases between the two ends. The CDR3 sequence is CAWSVQFDGRYEQYF. The CDR3, as DNA: TGTGCCTGGAGTGTACAATTCGACGGGAGATACGAGCAGTACTTC. Full variable domain (remainder filled in from reference TRBV30 and TRBJ2-7): SQTIHQWPATLVQPVGSPLSLECTVEGTSNPNLYWYRQAAGRGLQLLFYSVGIGQISSEVPQNLSASRPQDRQFILSSKKLLLSDSGFYLCAWSVQFDGRYEQYFGPGTRLTVT.

V usage is TRBV30 and J usage is TRBJ1-2; the match to TRBD1 covers 8 bases. The CDR3 is 15 residues long. Germline CDR1 GTSNPN, CDR2 SVGIG (reference sequence). Trimming took 1 base from V and 5 from J; bases not matched to a gene: 9. The CDR3 reads CAWSDRQGTDYGYTF. CDR3 in DNA: TGTGCCTGGAGTGACCGACAGGGGACCGATTATGGCTACACCTTC.

This clone was picked up a small number of times. The chain combines TRBV25-1 with TRBJ2-1; the D gene could be TRBD1 or TRBD2 (5 bases each). Trimming took off 3 bases at V and 8 bases at J, with 23 bases between the two ends. CDR1 MGHDK and CDR2 SYGVNS come from the germline V gene. The CDR3 runs 17 residues. This CDR3 is CASSDWFPGRGGDEQFF. The CDR3 region has the DNA TGTGCCAGCAGTGACTGGTTTCCGGGACGGGGTGGAGATGAGCAGTTCTTC.

The sample holds a few counts of this clone. This CDR3 reads CASSQSGTGVSSGANVLTF. The CDR3 region has the DNA TGCGCCAGCAGCCAATCTGGGACAGGGGTGAGCTCTGGGGCCAACGTCCTGACTTTC. The rearrangement joins TRBV4-1 to TRBJ2-6; 10 bases align to TRBD1. The CDR3 covers 19 residues. J gave up 0 bases and V 2 bases, and 7 bases lay outside the gene matches. Germline CDR1 and CDR2: MGHRA and YSYEKL.

V is TRBV11-3 and J is TRBJ2-3; maybe TRBD1 (5 bases). V lost 1 base and J 2 bases, leaving 10 bases between the germline ends. The CDR3 loop spans 15 amino acids. Germline V gives CDR1 SGHNT, CDR2 YENEEA. CDR3 residues: CASSLGQGPTDTQYF. Here the CDR3 DNA reads TGTGCCAGCAGCTTAGGGCAGGGCCCCACAGATACGCAGTATTTT. Complete variable domain (other parts from reference TRBV11-3 and TRBJ2-3): EAGVVQSPRYKIIEKKQPVAFWCNPISGHNTLYWYLQNLGQGPELLIRYENEEAVDDSQLPKDRFSAERLKGVDSTLKIQPAELGDSAVYLCASSLGQGPTDTQYFGPGTRLTVL.

The V gene is TRBV6-4, the J gene TRBJ2-1, with 10 bases fitting TRBD2. Trimming took 6 bases from V and 5 from J; bases not matched to a gene: 13. The CDR3 contains 17 residues. Germline V gives CDR1 MRHNA, CDR2 SNTAGT. The DNA for the CDR3 is TGTGCCAGCAGCGAGGAAGCGGGGGGGCCCATTAACAATGAGCAGTTCTTC. Protein: CASSEEAGGPINNEQFF.

This clone is a singleton in its sample. The chain carries TRBV5-1 and TRBJ1-4; 10 bases match TRBD1. The CDR3 totals 15 residues. CDR1 is SGHRS, CDR2 YFSETQ, per germline. V lost 0 bases and J lost 7; bases outside the gene matches: 3. The CDR3 sequence is CASSLAGTGVEKLFF. CDR3 in DNA: TGCGCCAGCAGCTTGGCCGGGACAGGGGTTGAAAAACTGTTTTTT.

The chain recombines TRBV9 with TRBJ1-2, with D perhaps TRBD1 (5 bases). Per the germline V gene, CDR1 is SGDLS and CDR2 is YYNGEE. This CDR3 has 14 amino acids. V was clipped by 0 bases and J by 0 bases, with 6 bases between them. The CDR3 DNA reads as TGTGCCAGCAGCGTAGCAGGGTCTAACTATGGCTACACCTTC. Encoded protein: CASSVAGSNYGYTF.

The rearrangement links TRBV12-5 to TRBJ1-2; no reliable D call. Germline V gene sequence: CDR1 LGHNT, CDR2 FRNRAP. CDR3 size: 12 residues. V dropped 5 bases and J dropped 2 bases, with 6 bases sitting between them. This CDR3 is CASGRKNYGYTF. CDR3 bases: TGTGCTAGTGGTAGGAAGAACTATGGCTACACCTTC.

This clone was seen once. The rearrangement links TRBV27 to TRBJ2-1; tentative D call: TRBD2 (6 bases). The length of the CDR3 is 15 residues. Germline loops: CDR1 MNHEY, CDR2 SMNVEV (reference sequence). V lost 4 bases, J lost 6 bases, and 16 bases lay in between. CDR3 sequence (DNA): TGTGCCAGCAGTTCCCCTAGCGATTCCGTCAATGAGCAGTTCTTC. It is translated as CASSSPSDSVNEQFF.

This clone appeared a single time. The chain links TRBV10-3 to TRBJ1-3; TRBD1 matches 8 bases. The junction had 2 bases not matched to a gene; V was cut back by 5 bases and J by 2 bases. The germline V gene has CDR1 ENHRY and CDR2 SYGVKD. There are 14 residues in the CDR3. CDR3 DNA sequence: TGTGCCATCAGTCCAGGGGGCCCTGGAAACACCATATATTTT. As protein: CAISPGGPGNTIYF.

This sequence joins TRBV12-3 or TRBV12-4 and TRBJ1-1; D is ambiguous. Between the trimmed V and J ends, which lost 5 bases and 3 bases, there was a span of 7 bases. The CDR3 contains 12 residues. The CDR3 loop is CASSLRDTEAFF. The CDR3 nucleotides are TGTGCCAGCAGTCTTCGCGACACTGAAGCTTTCTTT.

This clone was found once. V and J are TRBV11-3 and TRBJ2-7; D uncertain. The CDR3 runs 14 residues. Germline V CDR1 and CDR2: SGHNT, YENEEA. With 1 base removed from V and 5 bases from J, the gap between germline ends came to 12 bases. The CDR3 spells CASSLGPTRDEQYF. The CDR3 DNA reads as TGTGCCAGCAGCTTAGGTCCAACGAGAGACGAGCAGTACTTC.

This chain links TRBV21-1 with TRBJ1-1; TRBD1 was called by the table and not checked on the DNA. TRBV21-1 is an annotated pseudogene. This CDR3 region has 13 residues. The CDR3 loop is CATPTGTGTEAFF. The CDR3 bases are TGTGCCACCCCGACAGGGACGGGCACTGAAGCTTTCTTT.

The chain is built from TRBV7-2 and TRBJ1-5; 8 bases map to TRBD1. CDR1 is SGHTA and CDR2 is FQGNSA in the germline V gene. CDR3 size: 15 residues. The V segment lost 1 base and the J segment 7 bases; nucleotides outside the gene matches: 6. CDR3 amino acids: CASSLDRTGSQPQHF. For the CDR3, the DNA is TGTGCCAGCAGCTTAGACCGGACAGGGTCCCAGCCCCAGCATTTT.

This clone was seen a handful of times. The chain carries TRBV7-3 and TRBJ1-5; D perhaps matches TRBD1 (6 bases). The CDR3 has 14 residues. V lost 3 bases and J lost 2, with 8 bases in between. Germline CDR1 is SGHTA and CDR2 is FQGTGA. CDR3 region: CASSFSGGNQPQHF. CDR3 nucleotides: TGTGCCAGCAGCTTCTCAGGGGGCAATCAGCCCCAGCATTTT.

The chain employs TRBV19 and TRBJ1-5, with D maybe TRBD1 (6 bases). Germline CDR1 reads LNHDA; CDR2 reads SQIVND (reference sequence). The CDR3 totals 16 residues. The V gene lost 4 bases and the J gene lost 6 bases, with 19 bases spanning the gap. CDR3 in amino acids: CASSTSLQGGGQPQHF. Here the CDR3 DNA reads TGTGCCAGTAGTACCTCACTACAGGGAGGAGGTCAGCCCCAGCATTTT.

This chain joins TRBV5-1 and TRBJ2-3; D perhaps matches TRBD2 (6 bases). Trimming removed 0 bases at V and 4 bases at J, with 9 bases between. Germline loops: CDR1 SGHRS, CDR2 YFSETQ. This CDR3 is 14 amino acids long. The CDR3 sequence is CASSLETSPDTQYF. The DNA for the CDR3 is TGCGCCAGCAGCTTGGAGACTAGTCCAGATACGCAGTATTTT.

V usage is TRBV5-1 and J usage is TRBJ2-7, with 7 bases aligning to TRBD2. This CDR3 contains 14 residues. Losses at the gene ends were 0 bases for V and 1 base for J; bases not matched to a gene: 1. Germline CDR1 SGHRS, CDR2 YFSETQ. CDR3 amino acids: CASSLGDYSYEQYF. CDR3 nucleotide sequence: TGCGCCAGCAGCTTGGGGGACTATTCCTACGAGCAGTACTTC.

This clone was found a few times. V is TRBV11-3 and J is TRBJ2-2; the D gene could be TRBD1 or TRBD2 (6 bases each). The CDR3 has 15 residues. Trimming pared 3 bases from V and 3 bases from J, leaving 11 bases between. Germline-derived CDR1 and CDR2 are SGHNT and YENEEA. The CDR3, as DNA: TGTGCCAGCAGCTTTAGCGGACAGTACACCGGGGAGCTGTTTTTT. This gives the protein CASSFSGQYTGELFF.